This T cell receptor (beta chain) stems from a study of blood T cells in healthy people across ages. Roughly 10 milliliters of peripheral blood were drawn from each donor. Each sample provided at least 5 micrograms of extracted total RNA. Germline loops: CDR1 MNHNY, CDR2 SVGAGI (reference sequence). Between the trimmed V and J ends, which lost 5 bases and 11 bases, there was a span of 21 bases. The CDR3 extends over 14 amino acids. Study results and caveats: TCR beta diversity correlated strongly with naive T cell percentage.

Details on this clonotype: Its antigen is as yet unknown.

The second PCR ran roughly 6 to 11 cycles with a sample-barcoded 5' primer and J-beta primers. Samples each returned at least 2.5 million CDR3-containing paired-end reads. TCRdb analysed the 5' RACE reads with MiXCR anew, one entry per CDR3 protein. The sample holds roughly 2 million distinct CDR3 sequences, about 50% seen once. The genes are TRBV6-6 and TRBJ2-5; weak D call: TRBD1 (7 bases). The sample taken for sequencing was blood. This receptor was taken from a middle-aged woman in good health. The CDR3 bases are TGTGCCAGCAGTAAAACGCAGGGGGGCAATGAGCAGTACTTC. It encodes CASSKTQGGNEQYF.